This note documents a single TCR beta chain sequence. Sequencing used immunoSEQ multiplex PCR; TCRdb keeps in-frame clones, though not all of them. The data show some 2.4 million clones, with roughly 93% seen just once and approximately 0.37% held by the top ten. This sample stems from a study of shared clonotypes between healthy human individuals. V was pared by 0 bases and J by 3 bases, with 13 bases between. CDR3 length equals 16 residues. The V gene's germline CDR1 is LNHNV and CDR2 YYDKDF (reference sequence). Specimen: naive CD4+ T cells from PBMCs. Specified subset: CD45RA+ positively selected. The chain has TRBV15 and TRBJ2-3, with D possibly matching TRBD2 (6 bases). The sequence was obtained from a man younger than 30 in good health. Some clones in this sample may be carry-over from other donors' samples. This chain's CDR3 is CATSRDLAGRTDTQYF. CDR3 sequence (DNA): TGTGCCACCAGCAGAGACTTGGCGGGGCGAACAGATACGCAGTATTTT.